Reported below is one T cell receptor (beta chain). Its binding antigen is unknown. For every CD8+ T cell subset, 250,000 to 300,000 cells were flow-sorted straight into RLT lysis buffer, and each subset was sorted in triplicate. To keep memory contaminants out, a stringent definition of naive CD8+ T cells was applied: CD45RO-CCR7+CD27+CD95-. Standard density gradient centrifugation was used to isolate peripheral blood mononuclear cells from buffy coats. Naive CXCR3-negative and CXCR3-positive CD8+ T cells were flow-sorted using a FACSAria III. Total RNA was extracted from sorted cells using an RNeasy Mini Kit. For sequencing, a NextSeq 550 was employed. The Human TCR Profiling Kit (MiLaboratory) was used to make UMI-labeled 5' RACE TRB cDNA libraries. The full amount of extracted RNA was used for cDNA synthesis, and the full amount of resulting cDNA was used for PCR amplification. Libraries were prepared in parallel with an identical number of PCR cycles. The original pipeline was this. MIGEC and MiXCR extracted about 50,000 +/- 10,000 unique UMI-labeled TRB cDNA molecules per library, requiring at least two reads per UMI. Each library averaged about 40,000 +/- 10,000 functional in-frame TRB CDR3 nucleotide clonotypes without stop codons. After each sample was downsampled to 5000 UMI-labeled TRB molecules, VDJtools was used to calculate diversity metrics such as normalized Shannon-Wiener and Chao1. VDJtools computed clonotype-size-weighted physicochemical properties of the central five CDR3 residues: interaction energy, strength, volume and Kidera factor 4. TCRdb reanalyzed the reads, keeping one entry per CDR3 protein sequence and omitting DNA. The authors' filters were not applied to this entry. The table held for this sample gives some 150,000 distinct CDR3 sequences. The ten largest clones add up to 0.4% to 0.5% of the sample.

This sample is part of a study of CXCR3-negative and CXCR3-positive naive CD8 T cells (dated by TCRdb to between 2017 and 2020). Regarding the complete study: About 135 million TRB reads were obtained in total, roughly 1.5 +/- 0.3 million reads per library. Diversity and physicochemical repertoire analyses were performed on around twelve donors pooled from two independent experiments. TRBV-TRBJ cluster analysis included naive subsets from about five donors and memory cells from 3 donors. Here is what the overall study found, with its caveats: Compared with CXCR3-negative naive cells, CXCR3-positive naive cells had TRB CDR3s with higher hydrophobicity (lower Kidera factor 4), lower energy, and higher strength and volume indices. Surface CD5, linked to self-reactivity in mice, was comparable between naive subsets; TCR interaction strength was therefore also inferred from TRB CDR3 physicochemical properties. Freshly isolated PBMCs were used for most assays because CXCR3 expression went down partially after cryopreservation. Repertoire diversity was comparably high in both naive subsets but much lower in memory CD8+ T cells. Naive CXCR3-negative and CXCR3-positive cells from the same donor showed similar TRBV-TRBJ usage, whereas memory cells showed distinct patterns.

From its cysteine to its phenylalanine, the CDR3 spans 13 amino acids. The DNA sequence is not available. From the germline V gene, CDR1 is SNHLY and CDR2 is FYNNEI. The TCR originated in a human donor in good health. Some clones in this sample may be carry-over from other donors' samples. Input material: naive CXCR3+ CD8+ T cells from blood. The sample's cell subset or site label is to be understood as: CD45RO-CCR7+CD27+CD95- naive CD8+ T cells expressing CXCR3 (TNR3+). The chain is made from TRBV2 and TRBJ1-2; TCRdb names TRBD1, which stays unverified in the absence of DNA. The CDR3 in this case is CASSDGTAYGYTF.